This is a list of T cell receptor beta chains from one sample in a study of cytomegalovirus exposure and HLA in healthy donors. Clones were sequenced by immunoSEQ multiplex PCR, and TCRdb holds only the in-frame ones, with some missing. Of around 120,000 clones listed, around 62% are singletons. The specimen sequenced was PBMCs. The receptors were gathered from a woman in her 40s in good health and CMV-seropositive. The CDR3 runs from the conserved cysteine through the conserved F or W. A D gene is named only where the DNA matches it firmly. Rows may omit the clone size; those that give it use once, few, many or a size class.

clone size: -
J gene: TRBJ2-5
CDR3 length: 17
D gene: TRBD2
V gene: TRBV5-4
CDR3 DNA: TGTGCCAGCAGCCGCCCAAGCGGGGGGCAGCAAGGAGAGACCCAGTACTTC
CDR3 protein: CASSRPSGGQQGETQYF

clone size: -
J gene: TRBJ2-3
CDR3 length: 13
D gene: -
V gene: TRBV11-2
CDR3 DNA: TGTGCCAGCAGCTTCCCGGGAGCAGATACGCAGTATTTT
CDR3 protein: CASSFPGADTQYF

clone size: -
J gene: TRBJ1-4
CDR3 length: 17
D gene: -
V gene: TRBV15
CDR3 DNA: TGTGCCACCAGCAGAGATTGGGGCCCCGGGACTAATGAAAAACTGTTTTTT
CDR3 protein: CATSRDWGPGTNEKLFF

clone size: -
J gene: TRBJ2-1
CDR3 length: 16
D gene: -
V gene: TRBV9
CDR3 DNA: TGTGCCAGCAGCGTAGGGGAGACCTTAGCGGTCGATGAGCAGTTCTTC
CDR3 protein: CASSVGETLAVDEQFF

clone size: few
J gene: TRBJ2-1
CDR3 length: 17
D gene: TRBD2
V gene: TRBV9
CDR3 DNA: TGTGCCAGCAGCGCCAGACTAGCGGGAGGCCCGTACAATGAGCAGTTCTTC
CDR3 protein: CASSARLAGGPYNEQFF

clone size: -
J gene: TRBJ1-6
CDR3 length: 14
D gene: TRBD1
V gene: TRBV6-6
CDR3 DNA: TGTGCCAGCAGTTTGAACAGGGGAGTATCACCCCTCCACTTT
CDR3 protein: CASSLNRGVSPLHF

clone size: -
J gene: TRBJ1-1
CDR3 length: 15
D gene: TRBD1
V gene: TRBV7-9
CDR3 DNA: TGTGCCAGCAGCTTGGGACAGGGGGGTTCACGTGAAGCTTTCTTT
CDR3 protein: CASSLGQGGSREAFF

clone size: -
J gene: TRBJ2-7
CDR3 length: 15
D gene: TRBD1
V gene: TRBV14
CDR3 DNA: TGTGCCAGCAGCCAAACCGGGACAGGGGGCTACGAGCAGTACTTC
CDR3 protein: CASSQTGTGGYEQYF

clone size: -
J gene: TRBJ1-2
CDR3 length: 14
D gene: TRBD1
V gene: TRBV9
CDR3 DNA: TGTGCCAGCAGCCCCGGACAGGGGGCGGCTGGCTACACCTTC
CDR3 protein: CASSPGQGAAGYTF

clone size: -
J gene: TRBJ1-4
CDR3 length: 15
D gene: -
V gene: TRBV4-1
CDR3 DNA: TGCGCCAGCAGCCGGGGGACATCAACTAATGAAAAACTGTTTTTT
CDR3 protein: CASSRGTSTNEKLFF

clone size: few
J gene: TRBJ2-7
CDR3 length: 14
D gene: -
V gene: TRBV4-1
CDR3 DNA: TGCGCCAGCAGCCAAGCGGTAACGTTCTACGAGCAGTACTTC
CDR3 protein: CASSQAVTFYEQYF

clone size: -
J gene: TRBJ2-7
CDR3 length: 13
D gene: -
V gene: TRBV6-5
CDR3 DNA: TGTGCCAGCAGCCGGGACAAATTCTACGAGCAGTACTTC
CDR3 protein: CASSRDKFYEQYF

clone size: -
J gene: TRBJ2-3
CDR3 length: 15
D gene: TRBD1
V gene: TRBV5-4
CDR3 DNA: TGTGCCAGCTCTCTACAGGGGAGTGAGGCAGATACGCAGTATTTT
CDR3 protein: CASSLQGSEADTQYF

clone size: -
J gene: TRBJ1-1
CDR3 length: 15
D gene: TRBD1
V gene: TRBV4-2
CDR3 DNA: TGTGCCAGCAGCCTTACCGGGACAGGGGTGGAGGGAGCTTTCTTT
CDR3 protein: CASSLTGTGVEGAFF

clone size: few
J gene: TRBJ2-3
CDR3 length: 17
D gene: TRBD2
V gene: TRBV9
CDR3 DNA: TGTGCCAGCAGCACCCTAGGACTAGCGGGAGGGGGGGATACGCAGTATTTT
CDR3 protein: CASSTLGLAGGGDTQYF

clone size: -
J gene: TRBJ2-1
CDR3 length: 15
D gene: -
V gene: TRBV28
CDR3 DNA: TGTGCCAGCAGGGCCCCCGGCGGGAAGGATCATGAGCAGTTCTTC
CDR3 protein: CASRAPGGKDHEQFF

clone size: few
J gene: TRBJ2-7
CDR3 length: 13
D gene: -
V gene: TRBV18
CDR3 DNA: TGTGCCAGCTCACCACCTAGCCCCTCCGAGCAGTACTTC
CDR3 protein: CASSPPSPSEQYF

clone size: -
J gene: TRBJ2-1
CDR3 length: 15
D gene: -
V gene: TRBV19
CDR3 DNA: TGTGCCAGTAGTATAGTAACACAGTTGGACAATGAGCAGTTCTTC
CDR3 protein: CASSIVTQLDNEQFF

clone size: -
J gene: TRBJ2-1
CDR3 length: 15
D gene: TRBD2
V gene: TRBV15
CDR3 DNA: TGTGCCACCAGCCGTAAGCGGGAGGGCTACAATGAGCAGTTCTTC
CDR3 protein: CATSRKREGYNEQFF

clone size: -
J gene: TRBJ2-1
CDR3 length: 15
D gene: -
V gene: TRBV4-3
CDR3 DNA: TGCGCCAGCAGCCACCGGGACTCCGCCTACAATGAGCAGTTCTTC
CDR3 protein: CASSHRDSAYNEQFF

clone size: few
J gene: TRBJ2-3
CDR3 length: 15
D gene: -
V gene: TRBV7-9
CDR3 DNA: TGTGCCAGCACCCTCCAGGGGGGTGTCACAGATACGCAGTATTTT
CDR3 protein: CASTLQGGVTDTQYF

clone size: -
J gene: TRBJ2-1
CDR3 length: 18
D gene: -
V gene: TRBV4-1
CDR3 DNA: TGCGCCAGCAGCCAATCGAGACCCGGGGTAGCATCCTACAATGAGCAGTTCTTC
CDR3 protein: CASSQSRPGVASYNEQFF

clone size: -
J gene: TRBJ2-3
CDR3 length: 17
D gene: TRBD2
V gene: TRBV6-1
CDR3 DNA: TGTGCCAGCAGTGGGCTAGCGGGAGGGCCGAGCACAGATACGCAGTATTTT
CDR3 protein: CASSGLAGGPSTDTQYF

clone size: -
J gene: TRBJ1-1
CDR3 length: 13
D gene: -
V gene: TRBV9
CDR3 DNA: TGTGCCAGCAGCTTGAGTCATGAGACTGAAGCTTTCTTT
CDR3 protein: CASSLSHETEAFF

clone size: -
J gene: TRBJ1-2
CDR3 length: 15
D gene: TRBD1
V gene: TRBV7-2
CDR3 DNA: TGTGCCAGCAGCTTGGACAGGGTGGGAGTCTATGGCTACACCTTC
CDR3 protein: CASSLDRVGVYGYTF

clone size: -
J gene: TRBJ2-7
CDR3 length: 16
D gene: -
V gene: TRBV6-5
CDR3 DNA: TGTGCCAGCAGTTACTATCGTGGGCAGGCTACCTACGAGCAGTACTTC
CDR3 protein: CASSYYRGQATYEQYF

clone size: -
J gene: TRBJ2-7
CDR3 length: 12
D gene: TRBD2
V gene: TRBV6-1
CDR3 DNA: TGTGCCAGCAGTGACCGGGGGGACGAGCAGTACTTC
CDR3 protein: CASSDRGDEQYF

clone size: few
J gene: TRBJ2-3
CDR3 length: 14
D gene: -
V gene: TRBV7-2
CDR3 DNA: TGTGCCAGCAGCCCTTGGACTATCGGGGGAGCGCAGTATTTT
CDR3 protein: CASSPWTIGGAQYF

clone size: -
J gene: TRBJ2-7
CDR3 length: 14
D gene: TRBD1
V gene: TRBV28
CDR3 DNA: TGTGCCAGCTGGAATAGACAGGGACGTTTCGAGCAGTACTTC
CDR3 protein: CASWNRQGRFEQYF

clone size: once
J gene: TRBJ2-1
CDR3 length: 16
D gene: -
V gene: TRBV9
CDR3 DNA: TGTGCCAGCAGCGTAGATAAAAGCGGCTTCTACAATGAGCAGTTCTTC
CDR3 protein: CASSVDKSGFYNEQFF

clone size: -
J gene: TRBJ2-4
CDR3 length: 12
D gene: -
V gene: TRBV28
CDR3 DNA: TGTGCCAGCAGTTCCTCCCAGCGCATTCAGTACTTC
CDR3 protein: CASSSSQRIQYF

clone size: -
J gene: TRBJ2-7
CDR3 length: 16
D gene: -
V gene: TRBV5-4
CDR3 DNA: TGTGCCAGCAGCCCGGGGGGAACAGGGGGGGCCTACGAGCAGTACTTC
CDR3 protein: CASSPGGTGGAYEQYF

clone size: -
J gene: TRBJ1-1
CDR3 length: 13
D gene: TRBD1
V gene: TRBV2
CDR3 DNA: TGTGCCAGCAGAACAGGGGTGTACACTGAAGCTTTCTTT
CDR3 protein: CASRTGVYTEAFF

clone size: -
J gene: TRBJ2-7
CDR3 length: 14
D gene: -
V gene: TRBV18
CDR3 DNA: TGTGCCAGCTCACCACAGCCGATCGGCTACGAGCAGTACTTC
CDR3 protein: CASSPQPIGYEQYF

clone size: -
J gene: TRBJ2-3
CDR3 length: 14
D gene: -
V gene: TRBV29-1
CDR3 DNA: TGCAGCGCCTCAACAGGCGCTAGCACAGATACGCAGTATTTT
CDR3 protein: CSASTGASTDTQYF

clone size: -
J gene: TRBJ2-7
CDR3 length: 13
D gene: -
V gene: TRBV5-6
CDR3 DNA: TGTGCCAGCAACAATGCCAGGGGGGACGAGCAGTACTTC
CDR3 protein: CASNNARGDEQYF

clone size: -
J gene: TRBJ1-4
CDR3 length: 13
D gene: -
V gene: TRBV7-9
CDR3 DNA: TGTGCCAGCAGCTTATTGGCGGGAGGGAAACTGTTTTTT
CDR3 protein: CASSLLAGGKLFF

clone size: few
J gene: TRBJ2-7
CDR3 length: 12
D gene: -
V gene: TRBV5-4
CDR3 DNA: TGTGCCAGCAGCTTGCAGGGCTACGAGCAGTACTTC
CDR3 protein: CASSLQGYEQYF

clone size: few
J gene: TRBJ1-1
CDR3 length: 13
D gene: -
V gene: TRBV7-9
CDR3 DNA: TGTGCCAGCAGCTTAGACAGGGAGACTGAAGCTTTCTTT
CDR3 protein: CASSLDRETEAFF

clone size: -
J gene: TRBJ1-5
CDR3 length: 16
D gene: -
V gene: TRBV4-2
CDR3 DNA: TGTGCCAGCAGCCAAGATGAAGTCAGATTCAATCAGCCCCAGCATTTT
CDR3 protein: CASSQDEVRFNQPQHF

clone size: -
J gene: TRBJ1-6
CDR3 length: 14
D gene: -
V gene: TRBV15
CDR3 DNA: TGTGCCACCAGCAGAGAGGGAGTAAGGAGCACCCTCCACTTT
CDR3 protein: CATSREGVRSTLHF

clone size: -
J gene: TRBJ1-2
CDR3 length: 14
D gene: TRBD1
V gene: TRBV5-1
CDR3 DNA: TGCGCCAGCAGCTTGGCCGGGACAGGGAATGGCTACACCTTC
CDR3 protein: CASSLAGTGNGYTF

clone size: -
J gene: TRBJ2-1
CDR3 length: 12
D gene: TRBD1
V gene: TRBV2
CDR3 DNA: TGTGCCAGCACAGGGGGCATCAATGAGCAGTTCTTC
CDR3 protein: CASTGGINEQFF

clone size: -
J gene: TRBJ2-2
CDR3 length: 17
D gene: TRBD2
V gene: TRBV6-4
CDR3 DNA: TGTGCCAGCAGTCCAAACTCTCAGACTAGCGAAACCGGGGAGCTGTTTTTT
CDR3 protein: CASSPNSQTSETGELFF

clone size: few
J gene: TRBJ2-1
CDR3 length: 16
D gene: -
V gene: TRBV28
CDR3 DNA: TGTGCCAGCAGTTTGGGAGGCGGTGGACCCTACAATGAGCAGTTCTTC
CDR3 protein: CASSLGGGGPYNEQFF

clone size: few
J gene: TRBJ1-1
CDR3 length: 15
D gene: -
V gene: TRBV7-2
CDR3 DNA: TGTGCCAGCAGCGAATCGGCAGGGTCGGACACTGAAGCTTTCTTT
CDR3 protein: CASSESAGSDTEAFF

clone size: few
J gene: TRBJ1-2
CDR3 length: 14
D gene: TRBD1
V gene: TRBV7-2
CDR3 DNA: TGTGCCAGCAGCTCCGCCGGGACAGGGATGGGCTACACCTTC
CDR3 protein: CASSSAGTGMGYTF

clone size: few
J gene: TRBJ1-2
CDR3 length: 15
D gene: TRBD1
V gene: TRBV7-3
CDR3 DNA: TGTGCCAGCAGCCCCAAGGACAGGGGAGACTATGGCTACACCTTC
CDR3 protein: CASSPKDRGDYGYTF

clone size: few
J gene: TRBJ2-2
CDR3 length: 15
D gene: TRBD1
V gene: TRBV6-5
CDR3 DNA: TGTGCCAGCAGTTACGGGGACAGGGACACCGGGGAGCTGTTTTTT
CDR3 protein: CASSYGDRDTGELFF

clone size: -
J gene: TRBJ1-1
CDR3 length: 12
D gene: -
V gene: TRBV5-1
CDR3 DNA: TGCGCCAGCAGCGCGCCGACAGCTGAAGCTTTCTTT
CDR3 protein: CASSAPTAEAFF